This is a list of T cell receptor beta chains from one sample in a study of blood T cell repertoires in COVID-19. Data came from immunoSEQ multiplex PCR; TCRdb stores just in-frame clones and leaves some out. The sample lists some 280,000 clones; 75% to 90% were seen once. The sequencing input was peripheral blood. The origin of the receptors is a woman in her sixties or seventies with acute or convalescent COVID-19. Both conserved end residues are part of each CDR3.

V,CDR3
TRBV27,CASRLAGTGETFF
TRBV28,CASTIGTGANEKLFF
TRBV27,CASSPGTNTGELFF
TRBV11-3,CASSLDGPDTEAFF
TRBV6-1,CASSERGGYTEAFF
TRBV21-1,CASSKETGLAEVTYEQYF
TRBV7-3,CASSRPGHPLSNQPQHF
TRBV28,CASSLFSAGGEQYF
TRBV6-5,CASSRDFGNTIYF
TRBV5-1,CASSLRLADTGELFF
TRBV15,CATSTYPGAGTGELFF
TRBV19,CASRDRSETQYF
TRBV3-1/TRBV3-2,CASSRIGQGSNYGYTF
TRBV7-2,CASSLESSYNSPLHF
TRBV27,CASSRSGYSYEQYF
TRBV21-1,CASSEGLADAVLDTQYF
TRBV19,CATRGPGQNTGELFF
TRBV3-1/TRBV3-2,CASSPATELFNEKLFF
TRBV5-1,CASSPAILNYEQYF
TRBV7-2,CASSLFARQETQYF
TRBV27,CASSLQGYEQYF
TRBV20-1,CSVSDRGHFGYTF
TRBV5-4,CASSSGASLFYEQYF
TRBV10-3,CAISESLLAGGYETQYF
TRBV28,CASSFYRAFLDGYTF
TRBV4-2,CASRGGAYGYTF
TRBV5-1,CASSLEVGVYPEAFF
TRBV5-1,CASNQGWGNTEAFF
TRBV5-1,CASSHGDQGNEKLFF
TRBV5-4,CASSPAGGQKEQYF
TRBV19,CASSIGGNTGELFF
TRBV2,CASSDSGFGQPQHF
TRBV18,CASSPLPWAGETQYF
TRBV7-8,CASSLVGQGALGYTF
TRBV3-1/TRBV3-2,CASSQETVNTEAFF
TRBV28,CASSYRGQNTEAFF
TRBV7-3,CASSPYPSRGRDMNTEAFF
TRBV30,CAWSVRDRPEQYF
TRBV6-5,CASSYGPGEGVEAFF
TRBV2,CASSEGAPSYEQYF
TRBV4-3,CASSQGRVRSGNTIYF
TRBV5-5,CASSQAGGLPYGYTF
TRBV19,CASSKRITGDYGYTF
TRBV9,CASSAGTSGGARETQYF
TRBV5-1,CASSFGQDGNTIYF
TRBV19,CASSMWGGNTEAFF
TRBV29-1,CSVVGGLGTEAFF
TRBV7-2,CASSPQGLAGGYEQYF
TRBV10-3,CAISESLAGESYNEQFF
TRBV18,CASSLQGPSNQPQHF
TRBV15,CATSLRLAGGYNEQFF
TRBV4-1,CASSRITGAPGANVLTF
TRBV2,CASSGTSGTYNEQFF
TRBV7-9,CASSLAQGISYGYTF
TRBV5-1,CASRTDYNSPLHF
TRBV4-3,CASSQEWQFNQPQHF
TRBV19,CASSPSGSGANVLTF
TRBV6-2/TRBV6-3,CASSNQQPGGKYF